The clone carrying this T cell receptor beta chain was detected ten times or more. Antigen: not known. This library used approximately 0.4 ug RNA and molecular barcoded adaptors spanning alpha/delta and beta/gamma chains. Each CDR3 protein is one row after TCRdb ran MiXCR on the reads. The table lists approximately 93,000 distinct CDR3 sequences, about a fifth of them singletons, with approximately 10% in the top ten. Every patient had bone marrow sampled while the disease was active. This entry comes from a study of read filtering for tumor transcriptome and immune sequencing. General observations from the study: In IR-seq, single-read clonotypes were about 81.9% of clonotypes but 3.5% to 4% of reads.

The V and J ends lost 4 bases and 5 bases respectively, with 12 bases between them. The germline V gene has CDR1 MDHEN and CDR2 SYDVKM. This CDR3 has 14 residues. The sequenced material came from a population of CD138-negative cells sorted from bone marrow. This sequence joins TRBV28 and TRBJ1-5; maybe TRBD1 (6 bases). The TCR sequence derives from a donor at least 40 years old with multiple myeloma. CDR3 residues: CASSWGGGYQPQHF. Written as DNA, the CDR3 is TGTGCCAGCAGTTGGGGGGGCGGGTATCAGCCCCAGCATTTT.